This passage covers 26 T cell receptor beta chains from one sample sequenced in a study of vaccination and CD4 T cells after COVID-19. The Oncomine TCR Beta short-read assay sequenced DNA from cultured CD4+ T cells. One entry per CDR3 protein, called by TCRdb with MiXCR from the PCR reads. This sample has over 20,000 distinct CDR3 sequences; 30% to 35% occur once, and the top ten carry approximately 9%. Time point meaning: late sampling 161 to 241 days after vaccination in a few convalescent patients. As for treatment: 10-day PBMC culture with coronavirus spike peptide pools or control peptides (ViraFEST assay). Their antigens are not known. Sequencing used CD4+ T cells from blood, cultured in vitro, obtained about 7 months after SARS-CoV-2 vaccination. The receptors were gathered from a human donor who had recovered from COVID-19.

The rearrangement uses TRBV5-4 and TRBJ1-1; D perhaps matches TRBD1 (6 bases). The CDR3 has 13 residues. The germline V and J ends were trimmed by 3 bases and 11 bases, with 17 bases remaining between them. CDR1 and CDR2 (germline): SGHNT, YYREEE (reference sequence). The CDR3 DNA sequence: TGTGCCAGCAGCTCTGGCTTGGGGGGGCAGGCTTTCTTT. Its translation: CASSSGLGGQAFF.

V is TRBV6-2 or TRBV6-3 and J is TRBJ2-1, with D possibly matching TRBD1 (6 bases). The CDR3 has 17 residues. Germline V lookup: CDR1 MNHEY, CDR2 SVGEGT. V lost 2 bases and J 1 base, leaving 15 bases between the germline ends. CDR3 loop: CASSYGGTGISYNEQFF. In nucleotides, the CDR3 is TGTGCCAGCAGTTACGGGGGAACAGGGATTTCCTACAATGAGCAGTTCTTC.

The CDR3 protein is CASRPQGATYEQYF. CDR3 nucleotide sequence: TGTGCCAGCAGGCCACAGGGGGCTACGTACGAGCAGTACTTC. The rearrangement uses TRBV28 and TRBJ2-7, with 9 bases aligning to TRBD1. V shed 6 bases and J 4 bases; nucleotides not matched to a gene: 7. In germline, CDR1 is MDHEN, CDR2 SYDVKM. The length of the CDR3 is 14 residues.

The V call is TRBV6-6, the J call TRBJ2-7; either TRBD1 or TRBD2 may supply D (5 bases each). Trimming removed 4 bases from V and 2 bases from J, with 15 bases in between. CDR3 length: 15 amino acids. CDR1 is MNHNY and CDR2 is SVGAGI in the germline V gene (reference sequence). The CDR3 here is CASSWDGPGAYEQYF. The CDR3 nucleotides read TGTGCCAGCAGTTGGGACGGACCCGGGGCCTACGAGCAGTACTTC.

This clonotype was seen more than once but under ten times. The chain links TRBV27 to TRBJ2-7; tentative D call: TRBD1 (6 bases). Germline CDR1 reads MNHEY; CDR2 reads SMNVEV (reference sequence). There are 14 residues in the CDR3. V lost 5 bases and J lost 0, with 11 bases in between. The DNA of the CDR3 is TGTGCCAGCAGTAGGTACAGGGCCTCCTACGAGCAGTACTTC. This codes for CASSRYRASYEQYF.

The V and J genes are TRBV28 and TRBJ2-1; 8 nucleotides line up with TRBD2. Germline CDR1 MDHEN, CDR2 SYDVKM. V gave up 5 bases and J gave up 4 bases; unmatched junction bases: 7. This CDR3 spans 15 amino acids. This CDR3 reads CASSATSGDYNEQFF. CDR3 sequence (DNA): TGTGCCAGCAGTGCAACTAGCGGAGATTACAATGAGCAGTTCTTC.

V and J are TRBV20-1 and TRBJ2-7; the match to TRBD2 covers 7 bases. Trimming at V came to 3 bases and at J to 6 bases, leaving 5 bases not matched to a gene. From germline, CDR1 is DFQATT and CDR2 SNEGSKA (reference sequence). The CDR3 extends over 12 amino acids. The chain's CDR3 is CSASRREREQYF. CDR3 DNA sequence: TGCAGTGCTAGTCGGCGGGAGCGCGAGCAGTACTTC.

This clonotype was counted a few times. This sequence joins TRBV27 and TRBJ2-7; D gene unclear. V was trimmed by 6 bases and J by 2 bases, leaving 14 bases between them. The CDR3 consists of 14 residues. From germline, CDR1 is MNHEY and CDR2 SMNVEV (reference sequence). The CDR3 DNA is TGTGCCAGCAGCTCTGGCGGTTCCCCCTACGAGCAGTACTTC. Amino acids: CASSSGGSPYEQYF.

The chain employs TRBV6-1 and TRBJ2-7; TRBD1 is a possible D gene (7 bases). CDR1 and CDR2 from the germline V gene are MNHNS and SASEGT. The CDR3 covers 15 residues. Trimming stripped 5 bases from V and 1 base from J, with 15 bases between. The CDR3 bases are TGTGCCAGCAGTCTTTCGACAGGGAGGTCCTACGAGCAGTACTTC. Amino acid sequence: CASSLSTGRSYEQYF.

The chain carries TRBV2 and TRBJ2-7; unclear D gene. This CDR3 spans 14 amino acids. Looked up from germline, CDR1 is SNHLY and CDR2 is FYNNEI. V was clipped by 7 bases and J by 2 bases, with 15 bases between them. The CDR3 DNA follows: TGTGCCAGCACAGTAGAGGCCAGCACCTACGAGCAGTACTTC. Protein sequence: CASTVEASTYEQYF.

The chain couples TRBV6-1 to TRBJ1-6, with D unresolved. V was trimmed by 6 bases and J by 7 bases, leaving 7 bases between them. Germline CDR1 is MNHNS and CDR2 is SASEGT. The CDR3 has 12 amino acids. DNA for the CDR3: TGTGCCAGCAGAACGGGGAATTCACCCCTCCACTTT. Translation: CASRTGNSPLHF.

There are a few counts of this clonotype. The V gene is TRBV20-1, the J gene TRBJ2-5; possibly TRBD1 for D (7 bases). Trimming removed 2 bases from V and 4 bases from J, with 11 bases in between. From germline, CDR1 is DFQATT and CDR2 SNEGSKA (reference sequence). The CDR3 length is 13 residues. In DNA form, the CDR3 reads TGCAGTGCTAGATCTCAGGGGGGAGAGACCCAGTACTTC. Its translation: CSARSQGGETQYF.

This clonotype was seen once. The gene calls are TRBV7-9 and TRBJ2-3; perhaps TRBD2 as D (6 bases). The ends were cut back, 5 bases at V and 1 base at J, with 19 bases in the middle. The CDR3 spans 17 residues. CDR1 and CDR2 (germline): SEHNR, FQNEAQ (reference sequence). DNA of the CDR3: TGTGCCAGCAGCAATGGGCCGGGGGAATTACGCACAGATACGCAGTATTTT. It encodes CASSNGPGELRTDTQYF.

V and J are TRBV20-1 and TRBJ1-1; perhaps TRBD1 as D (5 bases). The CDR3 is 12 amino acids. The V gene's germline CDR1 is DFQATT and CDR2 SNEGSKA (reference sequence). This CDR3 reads CRGTSANTEAFF. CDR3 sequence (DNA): TGCAGAGGGACCTCAGCGAACACTGAAGCTTTCTTT.

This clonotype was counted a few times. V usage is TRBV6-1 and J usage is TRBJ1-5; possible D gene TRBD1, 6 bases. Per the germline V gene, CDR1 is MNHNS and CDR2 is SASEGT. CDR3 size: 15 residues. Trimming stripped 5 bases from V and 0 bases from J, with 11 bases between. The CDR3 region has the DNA TGTGCCAGCAGTCCATCCAGGGGTAGCAATCAGCCCCAGCATTTT. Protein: CASSPSRGSNQPQHF.

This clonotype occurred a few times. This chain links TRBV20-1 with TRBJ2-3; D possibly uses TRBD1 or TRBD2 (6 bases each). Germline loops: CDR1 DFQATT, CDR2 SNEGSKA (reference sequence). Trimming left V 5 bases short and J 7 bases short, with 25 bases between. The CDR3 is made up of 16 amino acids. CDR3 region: CSAPSISGQNPNTQYF. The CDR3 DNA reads TGCAGTGCTCCGTCGATTAGCGGACAGAACCCAAATACGCAGTATTTT.

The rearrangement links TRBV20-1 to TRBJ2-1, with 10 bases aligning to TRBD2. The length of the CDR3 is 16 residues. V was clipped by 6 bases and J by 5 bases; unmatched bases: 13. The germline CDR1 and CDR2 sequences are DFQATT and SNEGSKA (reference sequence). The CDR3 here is CSALAGGAQIHNEQFF. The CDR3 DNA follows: TGCAGTGCCTTAGCGGGAGGCGCCCAAATTCACAATGAGCAGTTCTTC.

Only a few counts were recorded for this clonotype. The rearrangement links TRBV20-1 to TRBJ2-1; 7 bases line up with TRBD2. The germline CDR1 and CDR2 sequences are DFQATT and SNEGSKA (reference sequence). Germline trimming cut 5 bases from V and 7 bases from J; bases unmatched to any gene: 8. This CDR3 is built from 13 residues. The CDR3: CSAYLGLVNEQFF. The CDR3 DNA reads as TGCAGTGCTTACCTCGGACTAGTGAATGAGCAGTTCTTC.

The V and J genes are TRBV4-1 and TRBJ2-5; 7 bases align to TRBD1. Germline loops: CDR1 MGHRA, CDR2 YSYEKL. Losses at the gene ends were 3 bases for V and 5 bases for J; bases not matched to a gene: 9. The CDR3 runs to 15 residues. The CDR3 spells CASSQGTGDRETQYF. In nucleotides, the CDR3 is TGCGCCAGCAGCCAGGGAACAGGGGATAGGGAGACCCAGTACTTC.

CDR3 protein: CATNKASSVYNEQFF. Written as DNA, the CDR3 is TGTGCCACCAACAAAGCTAGTTCAGTATACAATGAGCAGTTCTTC. V gene TRBV15 combines with J gene TRBJ2-1; D not resolved. Germline-derived CDR1 and CDR2 are LNHNV and YYDKDF (reference sequence). Trimming took off 7 bases at V and 4 bases at J, with 17 bases between the two ends. The CDR3 length is 15 residues.

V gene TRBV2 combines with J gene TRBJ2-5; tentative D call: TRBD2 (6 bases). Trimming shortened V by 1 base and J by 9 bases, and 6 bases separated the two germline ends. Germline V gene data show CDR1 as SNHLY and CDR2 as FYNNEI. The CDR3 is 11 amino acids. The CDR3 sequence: CASSEGGAQYF. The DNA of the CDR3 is TGTGCCAGCAGTGAAGGGGGGGCCCAGTACTTC.

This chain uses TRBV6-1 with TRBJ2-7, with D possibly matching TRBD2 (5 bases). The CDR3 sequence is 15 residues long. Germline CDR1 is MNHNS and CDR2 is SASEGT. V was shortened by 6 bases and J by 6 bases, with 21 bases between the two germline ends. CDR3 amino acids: CASSRIATIVIEQYF. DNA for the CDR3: TGTGCCAGCAGCCGTATAGCGACCATAGTGATCGAGCAGTACTTC.

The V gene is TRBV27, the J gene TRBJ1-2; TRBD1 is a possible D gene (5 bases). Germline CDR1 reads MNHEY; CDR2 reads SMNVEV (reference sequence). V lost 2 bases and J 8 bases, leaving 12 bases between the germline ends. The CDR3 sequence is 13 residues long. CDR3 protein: CASSLRQIRGYTF. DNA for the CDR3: TGTGCCAGCAGTTTAAGACAGATTCGGGGCTACACCTTC.

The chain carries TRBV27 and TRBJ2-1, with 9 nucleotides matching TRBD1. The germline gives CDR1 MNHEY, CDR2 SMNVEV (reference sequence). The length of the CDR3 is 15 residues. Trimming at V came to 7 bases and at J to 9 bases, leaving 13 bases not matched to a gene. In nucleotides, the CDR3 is TGTGCCAGCACCCCGATAGGGACAGGGATATTTGAGCAGTTCTTC. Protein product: CASTPIGTGIFEQFF.

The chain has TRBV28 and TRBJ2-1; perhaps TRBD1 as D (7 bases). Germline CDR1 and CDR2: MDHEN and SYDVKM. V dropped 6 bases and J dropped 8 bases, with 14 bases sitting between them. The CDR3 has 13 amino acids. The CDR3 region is CASSQGGWDEQFF. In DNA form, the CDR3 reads TGTGCCAGCAGCCAGGGGGGTTGGGATGAGCAGTTCTTC.

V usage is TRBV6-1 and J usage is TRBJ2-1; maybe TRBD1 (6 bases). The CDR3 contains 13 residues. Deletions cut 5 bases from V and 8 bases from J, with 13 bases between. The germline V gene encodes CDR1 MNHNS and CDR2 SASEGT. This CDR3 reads CASSRGTGHEQFF. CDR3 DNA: TGTGCCAGCAGTAGGGGAACAGGGCATGAGCAGTTCTTC.